Described below is a single TCR beta chain sequence and its context. Use of 60 Vbeta and 13 Jbeta primers characterized the PCR. TCRdb's table, derived via immunoSEQ multiplex PCR, lists solely in-frame clones and lacks some. Here the sample spans some 180,000 clones, around 82% being singletons. This record comes from a study of cytomegalovirus exposure and HLA in healthy donors. J lost 11 bases, V lost 0 bases, and 5 bases had no gene match. This CDR3 spans 15 amino acids. Germline V gene lookup returns CDR1 SGHDT and CDR2 YYEEEE. This chain connects TRBV5-6 to TRBJ2-2; 12 bases line up with TRBD2. Sequencing input: PBMCs. This clonotype was sampled from a woman aged 25 to 39 in good health and CMV-seropositive. Here the CDR3 reads CASSLGTSGAQELFF. As DNA, the CDR3 is TGTGCCAGCAGCTTGGGGACTAGCGGGGCCCAAGAGCTGTTTTTT.